Listed here are 7 T cell receptor beta chains from one sample, sequenced in a study of identical twins. MiXCR, run by TCRdb on the 5' RACE reads, gives a single entry per CDR3 protein. The table shows some 320,000 distinct CDR3 sequences, with 9% to 15% occurring only once. These same records also appear under a second study, on yellow fever vaccine responses in identical twins.

The sequenced sample was CD8+ T cells sorted from blood. The receptors here all came from a young woman in good health.

This clonotype was observed a few times. The rearrangement uses TRBV11-1 and TRBJ1-1; TRBD1 agrees at 10 bases. The CDR3 consists of 18 residues. Germline V lookup: CDR1 SGHAT, CDR2 FQDESV (reference sequence). The J segment lost 1 base and the V segment lost 5 bases, leaving 13 bases of the junction unmatched. Written as DNA, the CDR3 is TGTGCCAGCAGCCCCCCGGGACAGGGGTCCCCCTCGAACACTGAAGCTTTCTTT. This encodes CASSPPGQGSPSNTEAFF.

This clonotype was counted ten times or more. The chain has TRBV12-3 or TRBV12-4 and TRBJ1-4; D remains unclear. V was shortened by 5 bases and J by 0 bases, with 16 bases between the two germline ends. The CDR3 runs to 17 residues. DNA of the CDR3: TGTGCCAGCAGTCAACGGGAGGGATACGCAACTAATGAAAAACTGTTTTTT. This sequence encodes CASSQREGYATNEKLFF.

This clonotype was counted between two and nine times. The chain carries TRBV6-2 or TRBV6-3 and TRBJ2-1, with D tentatively TRBD1 or TRBD2 (5 bases each). The CDR3 totals 20 residues. The V gene's germline CDR1 is MNHEY and CDR2 SVGEGT. V was clipped by 2 bases and J by 0 bases, with 23 bases between them. This CDR3 reads CASSYEDGTHETSSYNEQFF. CDR3 coding DNA: TGTGCCAGCAGTTACGAGGACGGGACCCACGAAACGAGCTCCTACAATGAGCAGTTCTTC.

The V gene is TRBV7-9, the J gene TRBJ1-1, with 7 bases lining up with TRBD1. Trimming removed 5 bases from V and 3 bases from J; junction bases left unmatched: 15. The CDR3 runs to 17 residues. CDR1 and CDR2 from the germline V gene are SEHNR and FQNEAQ (reference sequence). DNA of the CDR3: TGTGCCAGCAGCCCACGGCGAGAGACAGGGTGGGACACTGAAGCTTTCTTT. Its translation is CASSPRRETGWDTEAFF.

This clonotype was picked up many times. The rearrangement joins TRBV4-1 to TRBJ1-5; D ambiguous. This CDR3 comprises 14 residues. Trimming left V 6 bases short and J 4 bases short, with 13 bases between. CDR1 MGHRA and CDR2 YSYEKL come from the germline V gene. In DNA form, the CDR3 reads TGCGCCAGCAGTAAAGGAGAGGGTAATCAGCCCCAGCATTTT. This translates into CASSKGEGNQPQHF.

This clonotype was seen a few times. The chain links TRBV24-1 to TRBJ2-1, with 12 nucleotides matching TRBD2. The junction had 6 bases not matched to a gene; V was cut back by 4 bases and J by 6 bases. The CDR3 spans 16 residues. Germline V gives CDR1 KGHDR, CDR2 SFDVKD. CDR3 coding DNA: TGTGCCACCAGTGACCCCGGACTAGCGGGAAGCAATGAGCAGTTCTTC. Its protein is CATSDPGLAGSNEQFF.

Only a few counts were recorded for this clonotype. The chain is built from TRBV7-9 and TRBJ2-7; tentatively, D is TRBD1 (6 bases). Germline V gives CDR1 SEHNR, CDR2 FQNEAQ (reference sequence). This CDR3 has 13 amino acids. Trimming left V 5 bases short and J 3 bases short, with 11 bases between. The CDR3 nucleotides are TGTGCCAGCAGCGGGACAAGAGACTACGAGCAGTACGTC. This translates into CASSGTRDYEQYV.